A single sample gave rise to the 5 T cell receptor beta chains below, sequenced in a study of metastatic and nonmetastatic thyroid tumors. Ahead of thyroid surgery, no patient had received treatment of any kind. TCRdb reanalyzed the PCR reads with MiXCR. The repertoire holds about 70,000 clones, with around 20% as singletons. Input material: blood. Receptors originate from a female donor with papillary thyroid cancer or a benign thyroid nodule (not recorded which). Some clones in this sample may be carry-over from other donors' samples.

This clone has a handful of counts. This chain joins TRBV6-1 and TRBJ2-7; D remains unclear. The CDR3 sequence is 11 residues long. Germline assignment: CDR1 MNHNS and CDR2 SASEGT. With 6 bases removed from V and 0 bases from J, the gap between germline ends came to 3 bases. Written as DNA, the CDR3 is TGTGCCAGCAGCGCCTCCTACGAGCAGTACTTC. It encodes CASSASYEQYF.

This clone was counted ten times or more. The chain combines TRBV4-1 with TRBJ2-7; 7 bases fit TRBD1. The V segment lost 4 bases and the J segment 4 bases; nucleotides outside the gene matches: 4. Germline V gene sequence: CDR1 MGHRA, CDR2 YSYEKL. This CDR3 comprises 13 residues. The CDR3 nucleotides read TGCGCCAGCAGCCCGCAGACAGGGTACGAGCAGTACTTC. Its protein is CASSPQTGYEQYF.

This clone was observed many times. CDR3 nucleotide sequence: TGTGCCAGCAGGGGACCCTTCTCCTACGAGCAGTACTTC. It yields the protein CASRGPFSYEQYF. This chain links TRBV2 with TRBJ2-7; D tentatively reads TRBD1 or TRBD2 (5 bases each). Trimming took 6 bases from V and 0 from J, leaving 9 bases between them. The CDR3 is 13 amino acids. The germline V gene encodes CDR1 SNHLY and CDR2 FYNNEI.

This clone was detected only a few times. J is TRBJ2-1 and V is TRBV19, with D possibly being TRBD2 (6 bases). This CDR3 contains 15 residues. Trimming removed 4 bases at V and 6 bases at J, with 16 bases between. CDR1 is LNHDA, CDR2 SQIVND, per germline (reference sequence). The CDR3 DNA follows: TGTGCCAGTAGTAAGACTAGTGGGGAACTCAATGAGCAGTTCTTC. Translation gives CASSKTSGELNEQFF.

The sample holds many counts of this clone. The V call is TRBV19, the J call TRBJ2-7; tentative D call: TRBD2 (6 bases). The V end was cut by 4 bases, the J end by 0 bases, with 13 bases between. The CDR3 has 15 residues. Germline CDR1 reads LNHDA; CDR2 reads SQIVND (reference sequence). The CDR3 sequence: CASSRAGITSYEQYF. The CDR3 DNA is TGTGCCAGTAGTAGGGCGGGAATCACCTCCTACGAGCAGTACTTC.